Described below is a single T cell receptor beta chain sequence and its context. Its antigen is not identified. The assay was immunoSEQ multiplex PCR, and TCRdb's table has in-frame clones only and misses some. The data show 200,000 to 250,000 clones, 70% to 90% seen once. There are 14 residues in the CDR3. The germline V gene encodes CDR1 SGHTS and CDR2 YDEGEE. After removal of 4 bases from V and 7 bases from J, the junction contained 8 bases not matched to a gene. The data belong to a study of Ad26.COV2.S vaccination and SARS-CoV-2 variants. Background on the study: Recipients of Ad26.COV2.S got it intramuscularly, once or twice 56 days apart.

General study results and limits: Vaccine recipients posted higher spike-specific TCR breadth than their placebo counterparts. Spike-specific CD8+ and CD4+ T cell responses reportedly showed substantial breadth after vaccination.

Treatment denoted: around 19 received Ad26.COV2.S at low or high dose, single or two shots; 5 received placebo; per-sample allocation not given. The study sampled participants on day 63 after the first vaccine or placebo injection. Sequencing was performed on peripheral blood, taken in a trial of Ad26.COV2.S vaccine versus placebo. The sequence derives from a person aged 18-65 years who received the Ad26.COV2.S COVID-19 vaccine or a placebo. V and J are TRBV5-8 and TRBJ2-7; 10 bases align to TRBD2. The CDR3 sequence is CASSTSGAVLEQYF. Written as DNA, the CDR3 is TGTGCCAGCAGCACTAGCGGGGCGGTACTGGAGCAGTACTTC. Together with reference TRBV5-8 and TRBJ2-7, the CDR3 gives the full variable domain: EAGVTQSPTHLIKTRGQQATLRCSPISGHTSVYWYQQALGLGLQFLLWYDEGEERNRGNFPPRFSGRQFPNYSSELNVNALELEDSALYLCASSTSGAVLEQYFGPGTRLTVT.